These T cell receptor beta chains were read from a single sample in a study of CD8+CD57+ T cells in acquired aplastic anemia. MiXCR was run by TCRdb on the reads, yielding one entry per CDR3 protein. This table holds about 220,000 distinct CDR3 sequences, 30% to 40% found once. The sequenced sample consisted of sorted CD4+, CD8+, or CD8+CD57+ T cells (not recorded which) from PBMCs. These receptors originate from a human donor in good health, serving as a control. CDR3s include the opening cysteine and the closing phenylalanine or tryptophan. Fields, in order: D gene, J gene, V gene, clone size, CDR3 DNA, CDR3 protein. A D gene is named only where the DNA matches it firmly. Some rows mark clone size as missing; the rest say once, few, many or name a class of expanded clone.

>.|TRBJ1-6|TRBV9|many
TGTGCCAGCAGCGCCCTCGGTCTTTCACCCCTCCACTTT
CASSALGLSPLHF
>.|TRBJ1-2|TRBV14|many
TGTGCCAGCAGCAGGGCGGGGAGCCACTATGGCTACACCTTC
CASSRAGSHYGYTF
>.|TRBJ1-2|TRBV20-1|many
TGCAGTGCTCTACGGGGCATCAATGGCTACACCTTC
CSALRGINGYTF
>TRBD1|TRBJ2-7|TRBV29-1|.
TGCAGCGTAGATGGGACAGGGTCCTACGAGCAGTACTTC
CSVDGTGSYEQYF
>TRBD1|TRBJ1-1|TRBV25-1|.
TGTGCCAGCAGTAGAACAGGGGTGCGGGGCACTGAAGCTTTCTTT
CASSRTGVRGTEAFF
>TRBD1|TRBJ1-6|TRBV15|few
TGTGCCACCAGCAGTAGGGACAGGAATTCACCCCTCCACTTT
CATSSRDRNSPLHF
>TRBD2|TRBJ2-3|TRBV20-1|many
TGCAGTGCTAGTAGCGCGACTAGCGGGACAGATACGCAGTATTTT
CSASSATSGTDTQYF
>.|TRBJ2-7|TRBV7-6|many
TGTGCCAGCGGCTTCAAGGTTGACGAGCAGTACTTC
CASGFKVDEQYF
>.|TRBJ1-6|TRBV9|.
TGTGCCAGCAGCGTAGTAGACGGGGGAAATTCACCCCTCCACTTT
CASSVVDGGNSPLHF
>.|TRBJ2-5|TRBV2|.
TGTGTCAGAAGTTTCCGGGAACAACTAGAGACCCAGTACTTC
CVRSFREQLETQYF
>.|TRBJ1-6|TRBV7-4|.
TGTGCCAGCAGCTTAGGGCGTTATTCACCCCTCCACTTT
CASSLGRYSPLHF
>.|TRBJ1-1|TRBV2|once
TGTGCCAGCAAATCGGACGGCTCCCAGGCAGCTTTCTTT
CASKSDGSQAAFF
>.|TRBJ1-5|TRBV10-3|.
TGTGCCAGCAGCAGGACCACAGGGAAAGGGGATCAGCCCCAGCACTTT
CASSRTTGKGDQPQHF
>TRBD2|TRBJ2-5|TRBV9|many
TGTGCCAGCAGCGTAGCGGGTAGCGGGGGTTACCAAGAGACCCAGTACTTC
CASSVAGSGGYQETQYF
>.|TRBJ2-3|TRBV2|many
TGTGCCAGCAGCAGGGACCGTGGAGATACGCAGTATTTT
CASSRDRGDTQYF
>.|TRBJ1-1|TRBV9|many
TGTGCCAGCAGCGTAAGCCCGAACACTGAAGCTTTCTTT
CASSVSPNTEAFF
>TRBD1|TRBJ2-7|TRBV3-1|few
TGTGCCAGCAGCCCAACGTCAGACAGGGCCGACGAGCAGTACTTC
CASSPTSDRADEQYF